This T cell receptor beta chain derives from a study of T cells after yellow fever vaccination. Study outcomes and limitations: By day 5 rather than day 15, the secondary response had peaked, though it was weaker. Reappearing after the booster were most of the clones from primary vaccination (around 96% CD4, 85% to 90% CD8).

Germline CDR1 and CDR2: DFQATT and SNEGSKA (reference sequence). CDR3 length equals 15 residues. Trimming removed 0 bases from V and 4 bases from J; junction bases left unmatched: 7. Of note for this clonotype: The antigen remains undetermined.

Conversion of TCR transcripts into cDNA relied on 5'RACE template switching, which added a universal primer site and UMIs. A single record per CDR3 protein comes from TCRdb applying MiXCR to the 5' RACE reads. Seen here are 200,000 to 300,000 distinct CDR3 sequences, more than 6.5% observed once, and the top ten hold about 0.95%. The V call is TRBV20-1, the J call TRBJ2-5, with TRBD2 identical over 8 bases. This TCR derives from a man between 25 and 39 years old who received the YFV17D yellow fever vaccine. The sequenced sample was CD4+ T cells sorted from PBMCs, obtained on the day of the yellow fever booster vaccination. The CDR3 sequence is CSAREGSGNSETQYF. The CDR3 nucleotides read TGCAGTGCTAGAGAGGGTAGCGGGAACTCAGAGACCCAGTACTTC.